The 22 T cell receptor beta chains given below trace back to one sample, sequenced in a study of T cell repertoires in cytomegalovirus infection. TCRdb reprocessed the reads via MiXCR and lists one record per CDR3 protein. The table records 43,000 or so distinct CDR3 sequences, about 21% of them present only once. No antigen is known for these receptors. Source: CD8+ T cells from cultured PBMCs, taken from culture after CMV antigen stimulation. The receptors originated from a human donor in good health (CMV status not recorded). Some clones in this sample may be carry-over from other donors' samples.

In this sample, this clonotype turned up many times. The chain joins TRBV6-6 to TRBJ1-1; 12 positions agree with TRBD1. V lost 4 bases and J lost 4; bases outside the gene matches: 7. This CDR3 is built from 16 residues. Germline V gives CDR1 MNHNY, CDR2 SVGAGI (reference sequence). CDR3 in DNA: TGTGCCAGCAGTTCCTGGGACAGGGGGCTGGGCACTGAAGCTTTCTTT. Protein product: CASSSWDRGLGTEAFF.

Many counts were recorded for this clonotype. The chain recombines TRBV7-6 with TRBJ2-2; D is unresolved. CDR3 length equals 13 residues. Germline assignment: CDR1 SGHVS and CDR2 FNYEAQ. Trimming took off 4 bases at V and 4 bases at J, with 7 bases between the two ends. Written as DNA, the CDR3 is TGTGCCAGCAGCTGGGTGTCCACCGGGGAGCTGTTTTTT. It encodes CASSWVSTGELFF.

This clonotype showed up just a few times. J is TRBJ2-3 and V is TRBV7-9, with 8 bases identical to TRBD2. CDR1 is SEHNR and CDR2 is FQNEAQ in the germline V gene (reference sequence). This CDR3 is 14 amino acids long. Losses at the gene ends were 6 bases for V and 4 bases for J; bases not matched to a gene: 6. The CDR3 DNA reads TGTGCCAGCAGTTATAGCGGGGTACCAGATACGCAGTATTTT. Translated: CASSYSGVPDTQYF.

This clonotype has just a few counts. J is TRBJ2-7 and V is TRBV20-1, with D possibly TRBD2 on 6 matching bases. Trimming took 4 bases from V and 6 from J, leaving 16 bases between them. Germline values: CDR1 DFQATT, CDR2 SNEGSKA (reference sequence). The CDR3 runs to 13 residues. For the CDR3, the DNA is TGCAGTGCTACTATTACAGGAGGGTCCGAGCAGTACTTC. It yields the protein CSATITGGSEQYF.

Details on this clonotype: An end of the junction does not agree with germline; a read error may underlie this. The CDR3 region is CAISVRDGTYEQYF. The CDR3 bases are TGTGCCATCAGTGTCCGGGACGGTACCTATGAGCAGTACTTC. The chain recombines TRBV10-3 with TRBJ2-7; D possibly uses TRBD1 or TRBD2 (5 bases each). The germline V gene encodes CDR1 ENHRY and CDR2 SYGVKD. The CDR3 runs 14 residues.

This clonotype was seen at least ten times. The chain employs TRBV2 and TRBJ1-5, with D maybe TRBD1 (6 bases). There are 16 residues in the CDR3. In germline, CDR1 is SNHLY, CDR2 FYNNEI. V gave up 4 bases and J gave up 0 bases, with 13 bases separating them. The CDR3 DNA reads as TGTGCCAGCAGTGTCTGGGGGCCCGATAGCAATCAGCCCCAGCATTTT. Encoded protein: CASSVWGPDSNQPQHF.

The V call is TRBV7-8, the J call TRBJ2-7, with TRBD1 matching over 9 bases. V was clipped by 5 bases and J by 4 bases; unmatched bases: 9. The CDR3 has 15 residues. The germline V gene has CDR1 SGHVS and CDR2 FQNEAQ. In DNA, the CDR3 is TGTGCCAGCAGCCTGACAGGGGGGCTTCGGTACGAGCAGTACTTC. This codes for CASSLTGGLRYEQYF.

This clonotype is termed medium-sized (0.01 to 0.1%). The rearrangement joins TRBV7-2 to TRBJ1-5; 10 bases are a match to TRBD1. The CDR3 totals 18 residues. V lost 5 bases and J lost 1; bases outside the gene matches: 11. Germline V gene sequence: CDR1 SGHTA, CDR2 FQGNSA. In DNA, the CDR3 is TGTGCCAGCAGCATCGCCGGGACAGGGGTCAGGAGCAATCAGCCCCAGCATTTT. This codes for CASSIAGTGVRSNQPQHF.

The rearrangement uses TRBV6-5 and TRBJ2-6; TRBD1 matches 8 bases. CDR1 is MNHEY, CDR2 SVGAGI, per germline. The V and J ends lost 5 bases and 4 bases, in that order; junction bases with no gene match: 16. CDR3 length: 19 amino acids. CDR3 amino acids: CASSPQGGTGKFGANVLTF. CDR3 coding DNA: TGTGCCAGCAGTCCCCAAGGGGGGACAGGCAAGTTCGGGGCCAACGTCCTGACTTTC.

This clonotype was found many times. The J gene is TRBJ2-2, the V gene TRBV7-6; no reliable D call. The germline V gene encodes CDR1 SGHVS and CDR2 FNYEAQ. The CDR3 is made up of 15 amino acids. The V gene lost 3 bases and the J gene lost 1 base, with 9 bases spanning the gap. The CDR3 nucleotides are TGTGCCAGCAGCTTGAAGGCAGGGAACACCGGGGAGCTGTTTTTT. It is translated as CASSLKAGNTGELFF.

This clonotype has ten or more counts. The chain links TRBV6-5 to TRBJ1-6, with 9 bases matching TRBD1. Germline CDR1 MNHEY, CDR2 SVGAGI. V shed 2 bases, J shed 5 bases, and the junction held 7 bases outside the gene matches. CDR3 length: 17 residues. Here the CDR3 reads CASSYQIWDRDNSPLHF. The CDR3 nucleotides are TGTGCCAGCAGTTACCAAATTTGGGACAGGGATAATTCACCCCTCCACTTT.

This clonotype was seen ten or more times. The rearrangement links TRBV5-8 to TRBJ2-1, with 10 bases that match TRBD1. The CDR3 is made up of 15 amino acids. With V trimmed by 5 bases and J by 8 bases, 10 bases remained unmatched. Looked up from germline, CDR1 is SGHTS and CDR2 is YDEGEE. The CDR3 reads CASSFTGQGIDEQFF. CDR3 nucleotide sequence: TGTGCCAGCAGTTTTACGGGACAGGGGATCGATGAGCAGTTCTTC.

At least ten counts were recorded for this clonotype. J is TRBJ2-1 and V is TRBV19, with 9 bases lining up with TRBD2. The V gene end was trimmed by 6 bases and the J gene end by 10 bases; junction bases not matched to a gene: 4. This CDR3 is built from 12 residues. Per germline, CDR1 LNHDA and CDR2 SQIVND (reference sequence). Written as DNA, the CDR3 is TGTGCCAGTAGCCCTAGCGGGGTCGAGCAGTTCTTC. Encoded protein: CASSPSGVEQFF.

The chain is built from TRBV27 and TRBJ1-2; perhaps TRBD1 as D (5 bases). The germline gives CDR1 MNHEY, CDR2 SMNVEV (reference sequence). V was trimmed by 0 bases and J by 1 base, leaving 12 bases between them. CDR3 length: 16 residues. The CDR3 DNA is TGTGCCAGCAGTTTATCAATGGGACCCCTTAACTATGGCTACACCTTC. Residues: CASSLSMGPLNYGYTF.

The chain employs TRBV7-6 and TRBJ2-3, with no clear D. CDR3 size: 13 residues. Germline CDR1 reads SGHVS; CDR2 reads FNYEAQ. Trimming pared 0 bases from V and 1 base from J, leaving 2 bases between. CDR3 in amino acids: CASSLARTDTQYF. The DNA of the CDR3 is TGTGCCAGCAGCTTAGCCCGCACAGATACGCAGTATTTT.

In regard to this clonotype: Just one base apart from a much larger clone, this may be a read error. The V call is TRBV11-2, the J call TRBJ2-1; D gene ambiguous. Per germline, CDR1 SGHAT and CDR2 FQNNGV. The germline V and J ends were trimmed by 1 base and 5 bases, with 9 bases remaining between them. The CDR3 has 14 amino acids. The CDR3 sequence is CASSLAIADNEQFF. DNA of the CDR3: TGTGCCAGCAGCTTAGCAATAGCAGACAATGAGCAGTTCTTC.

This clonotype was counted between two and nine times. The chain joins TRBV27 to TRBJ2-3, with 12 bases aligning to TRBD2. This CDR3 spans 17 amino acids. The germline V gene encodes CDR1 MNHEY and CDR2 SMNVEV (reference sequence). The trim removed 5 bases at V and 5 bases at J, leaving 11 bases unmatched. The DNA of the CDR3 is TGTGCCAGCAGTACCCAGCTAGCGGGAGGGCTTGTAGATACGCAGTATTTT. Translation: CASSTQLAGGLVDTQYF.

The V call is TRBV24-1, the J call TRBJ2-3, with unresolved D. This CDR3 comprises 13 residues. CDR1 KGHDR and CDR2 SFDVKD come from the germline V gene. Trimming took off 0 bases at V and 5 bases at J, with 5 bases between the two ends. The CDR3 DNA follows: TGTGCCACCAGTGATTTGCTGGGAGATACGCAGTATTTT. Its protein is CATSDLLGDTQYF.

This clonotype was seen more than once but under ten times. V usage is TRBV5-6 and J usage is TRBJ1-6; D uncertain. The ends were cut back, 1 base at V and 7 bases at J, with 21 bases in the middle. Per the germline V gene, CDR1 is SGHDT and CDR2 is YYEEEE. The length of the CDR3 is 18 residues. The CDR3 bases are TGTGCCAGCAGCTTGTTAAGTAGCCCGACGAACGGCAATTCACCCCTCCACTTT. Residues: CASSLLSSPTNGNSPLHF.

The sample holds many counts of this clonotype. This sequence joins TRBV20-1 and TRBJ2-4, with a weak D call TRBD1 (6 bases). The CDR3 sequence is 14 residues long. V was cut by 3 bases and J by 4 bases, with 13 bases left in between. Germline CDR1 reads DFQATT; CDR2 reads SNEGSKA (reference sequence). CDR3 region: CSARIQGSKNIQYF. CDR3 DNA: TGCAGTGCTAGGATACAGGGTTCAAAAAACATTCAGTACTTC.

In its sample, this clonotype was seen many times. The chain recombines TRBV7-9 with TRBJ2-7; 9 bases agree with TRBD1. CDR1 and CDR2 from the germline V gene are SEHNR and FQNEAQ (reference sequence). This CDR3 spans 14 amino acids. Germline trimming cut 5 bases from V and 4 bases from J; bases unmatched to any gene: 6. The CDR3 reads CASSHRTGEYEQYF. CDR3 DNA: TGTGCCAGCAGCCACCGGACAGGGGAGTACGAGCAGTACTTC.

This clonotype was observed a few times. The V and J genes are TRBV7-2 and TRBJ2-1, with 7 positions matching TRBD2. Germline lookup yields CDR1 SGHTA and CDR2 FQGNSA. V lost 5 bases to trimming and J lost 0 bases; unmatched junction nucleotides: 10. The CDR3 is made up of 17 amino acids. CDR3 in DNA: TGTGCCAGCAGCACCCTCGAGGGCGGGAGCTCCTACAATGAGCAGTTCTTC. It codes for CASSTLEGGSSYNEQFF.